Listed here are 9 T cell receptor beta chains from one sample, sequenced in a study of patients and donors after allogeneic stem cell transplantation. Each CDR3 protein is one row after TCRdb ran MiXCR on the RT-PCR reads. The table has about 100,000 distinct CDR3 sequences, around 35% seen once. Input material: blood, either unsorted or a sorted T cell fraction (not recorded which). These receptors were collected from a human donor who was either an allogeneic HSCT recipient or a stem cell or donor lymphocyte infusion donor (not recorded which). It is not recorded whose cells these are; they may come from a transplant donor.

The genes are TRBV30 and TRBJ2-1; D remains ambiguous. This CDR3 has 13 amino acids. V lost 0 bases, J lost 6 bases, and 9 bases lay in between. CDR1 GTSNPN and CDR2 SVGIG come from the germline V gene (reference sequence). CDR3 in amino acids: CAWSVGRVNEQFF. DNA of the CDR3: TGTGCCTGGAGTGTTGGGCGCGTCAATGAGCAGTTCTTC.

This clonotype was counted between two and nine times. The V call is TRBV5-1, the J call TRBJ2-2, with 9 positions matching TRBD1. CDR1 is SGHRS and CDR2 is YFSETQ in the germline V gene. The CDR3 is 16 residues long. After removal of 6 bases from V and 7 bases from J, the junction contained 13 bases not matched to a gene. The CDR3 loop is CASTIGDRERGGELFF. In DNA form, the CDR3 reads TGCGCCAGCACTATCGGGGACAGGGAACGCGGCGGGGAGCTGTTTTTT.

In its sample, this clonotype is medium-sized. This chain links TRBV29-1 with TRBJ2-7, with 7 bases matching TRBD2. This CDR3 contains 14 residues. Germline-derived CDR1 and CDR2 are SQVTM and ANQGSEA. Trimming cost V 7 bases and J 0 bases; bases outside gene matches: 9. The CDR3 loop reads CSAGSSGSSYEQYF. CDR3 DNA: TGCAGCGCCGGCTCTAGCGGTAGCTCCTACGAGCAGTACTTC.

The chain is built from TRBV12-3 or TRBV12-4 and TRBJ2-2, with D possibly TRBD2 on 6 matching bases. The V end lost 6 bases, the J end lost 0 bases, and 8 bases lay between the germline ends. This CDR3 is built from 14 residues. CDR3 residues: CASSGGPNTGELFF. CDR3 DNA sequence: TGTGCCAGCAGCGGGGGACCGAACACCGGGGAGCTGTTTTTT.

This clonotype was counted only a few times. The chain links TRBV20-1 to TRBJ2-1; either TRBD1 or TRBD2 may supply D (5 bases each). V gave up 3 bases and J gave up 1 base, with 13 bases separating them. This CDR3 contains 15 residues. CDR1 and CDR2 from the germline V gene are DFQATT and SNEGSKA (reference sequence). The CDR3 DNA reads TGCAGTGCTAGGGGACGAACCCTTTCCTACAATGAGCAGTTCTTC. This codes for CSARGRTLSYNEQFF.

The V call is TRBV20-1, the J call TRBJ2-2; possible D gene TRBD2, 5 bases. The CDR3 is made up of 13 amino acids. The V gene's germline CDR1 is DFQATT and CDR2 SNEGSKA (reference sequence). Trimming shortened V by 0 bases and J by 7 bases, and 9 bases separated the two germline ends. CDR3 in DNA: TGCAGTGCTAGAGAATTTGAGGGCGGGGAGCTGTTTTTT. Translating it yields CSAREFEGGELFF.

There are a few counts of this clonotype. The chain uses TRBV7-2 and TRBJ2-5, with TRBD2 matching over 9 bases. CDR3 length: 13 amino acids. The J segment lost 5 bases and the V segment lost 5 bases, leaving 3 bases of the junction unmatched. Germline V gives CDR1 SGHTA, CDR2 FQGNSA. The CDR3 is CASSGSGSETQYF. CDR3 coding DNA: TGTGCCAGCAGCGGTAGCGGGAGTGAGACCCAGTACTTC.

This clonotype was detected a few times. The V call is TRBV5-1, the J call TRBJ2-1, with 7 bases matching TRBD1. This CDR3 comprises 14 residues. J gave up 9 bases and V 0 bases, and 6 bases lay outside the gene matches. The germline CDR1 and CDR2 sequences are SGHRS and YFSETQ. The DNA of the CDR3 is TGCGCCAGCAGCTTGGCCGGACAGGAGATTGAGCAGTTCTTC. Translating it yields CASSLAGQEIEQFF.

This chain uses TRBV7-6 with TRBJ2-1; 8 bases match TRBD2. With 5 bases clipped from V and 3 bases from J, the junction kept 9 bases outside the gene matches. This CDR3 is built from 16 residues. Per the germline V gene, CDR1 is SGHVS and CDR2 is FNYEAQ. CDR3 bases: TGTGCCAGCAGCAAAGAACTAGCGGCATACTACAATGAGCAGTTCTTC. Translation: CASSKELAAYYNEQFF.